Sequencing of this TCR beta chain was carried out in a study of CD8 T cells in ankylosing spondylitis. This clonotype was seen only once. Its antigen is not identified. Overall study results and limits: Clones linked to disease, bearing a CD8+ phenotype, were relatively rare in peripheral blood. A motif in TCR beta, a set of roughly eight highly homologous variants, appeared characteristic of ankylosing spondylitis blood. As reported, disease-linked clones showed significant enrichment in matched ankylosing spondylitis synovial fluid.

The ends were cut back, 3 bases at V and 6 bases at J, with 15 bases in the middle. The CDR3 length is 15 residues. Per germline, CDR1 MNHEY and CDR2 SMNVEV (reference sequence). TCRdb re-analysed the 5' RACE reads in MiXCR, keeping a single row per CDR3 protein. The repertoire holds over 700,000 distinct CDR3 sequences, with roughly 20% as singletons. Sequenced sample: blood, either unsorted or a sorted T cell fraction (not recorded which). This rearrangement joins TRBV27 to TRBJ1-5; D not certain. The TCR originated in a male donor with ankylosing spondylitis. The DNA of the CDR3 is TGTGCCAGCAGTTTGATGCCCGTCAGAGGTCAGCCCCAGCATTTT. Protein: CASSLMPVRGQPQHF.